These T cell receptor beta chains were read from a single sample in a study of blood T cell repertoires in COVID-19. The repertoire was sequenced with immunoSEQ multiplex PCR; TCRdb's copy has only in-frame clones and lacks some. The sample contains more than 350,000 clones, approximately 90% of which appear only once. The sample consisted of PBMCs or T cells enriched from blood (not recorded which). All receptors come from a woman between 45 and 65 years old who had recovered from COVID-19. CDR3s include the opening cysteine and the closing phenylalanine or tryptophan. The D gene is left open where the match is weak. Some rows have no size entry. The others give once, few or many, or a class for an expanded clone.

j_call: TRBJ1-2
v_call: TRBV11-2
clone_size: NA
d_call: NA
cdr3_nt: TGTGCCAGCAGCTTAGTGAGAGATGGCTACACCTTC
cdr3_aa: CASSLVRDGYTF

j_call: TRBJ1-5
v_call: TRBV5-1
clone_size: few
d_call: NA
cdr3_nt: TGCGCCAGCAGCTTATCGACAGGCAATCAGCCCCAGCATTTT
cdr3_aa: CASSLSTGNQPQHF

j_call: TRBJ1-3
v_call: TRBV15
clone_size: NA
d_call: NA
cdr3_nt: TGTGCCACAAAAGGAGCCGCTGGAAACACCATATATTTT
cdr3_aa: CATKGAAGNTIYF

j_call: TRBJ2-1
v_call: TRBV27
clone_size: NA
d_call: NA
cdr3_nt: TGTGCCAGCAGTCCCCCGGGAACTGCGGCCGGAGAGCAGTTCTTC
cdr3_aa: CASSPPGTAAGEQFF

j_call: TRBJ1-1
v_call: TRBV28
clone_size: NA
d_call: TRBD1
cdr3_nt: TGTGCCAGCAGAGACAGGGCACTTTACACTGAAGCTTTCTTT
cdr3_aa: CASRDRALYTEAFF

j_call: TRBJ1-2
v_call: TRBV4-2
clone_size: NA
d_call: TRBD1
cdr3_nt: TGTGCCAGCAGCCGGGGACAGGGGGCGTCCTATGGCTACACCTTC
cdr3_aa: CASSRGQGASYGYTF

j_call: TRBJ1-2
v_call: TRBV9
clone_size: once
d_call: TRBD1
cdr3_nt: TGTGCCAGCAGCGGTACAGGGGGCGCCTTGCGGGGCTACACCTTC
cdr3_aa: CASSGTGGALRGYTF

j_call: TRBJ1-4
v_call: TRBV4-2
clone_size: NA
d_call: TRBD1
cdr3_nt: TGTGCCAGCAGCCAAGAGATCGGGACAGGGGGAGAAAAACTGTTTTTT
cdr3_aa: CASSQEIGTGGEKLFF

j_call: TRBJ1-6
v_call: TRBV28
clone_size: NA
d_call: TRBD1
cdr3_nt: TGTGCCAGCAGGACTACCGACGTAGGACAGGACAGGGATTCACCCCTCCACTTT
cdr3_aa: CASRTTDVGQDRDSPLHF

j_call: TRBJ2-7
v_call: TRBV5-1
clone_size: NA
d_call: TRBD2
cdr3_nt: TGCGCCAGCAGCCCGGGACTAGCGGGGCTTTACGAGCAGTACTTC
cdr3_aa: CASSPGLAGLYEQYF

j_call: TRBJ2-7
v_call: TRBV3-1/TRBV3-2
clone_size: NA
d_call: TRBD2
cdr3_nt: TGTGCCAGCAGCCCAGTGCCTAGCGGGGCCTACGAGCAGTACTTC
cdr3_aa: CASSPVPSGAYEQYF

j_call: TRBJ1-1
v_call: TRBV28
clone_size: NA
d_call: NA
cdr3_nt: TGTGCCAGCAGTTTATTTACAGGGAACACTGAAGCTTTCTTT
cdr3_aa: CASSLFTGNTEAFF

j_call: TRBJ2-5
v_call: TRBV9
clone_size: NA
d_call: NA
cdr3_nt: TGTGCCAGCAGCGTAGGGGGGGGCCGGGAGACCCAGTACTTC
cdr3_aa: CASSVGGGRETQYF

j_call: TRBJ2-3
v_call: TRBV4-2
clone_size: once
d_call: NA
cdr3_nt: TGTGCCAGCAGCCAAGTCCGGACAGATACGCAGTATTTT
cdr3_aa: CASSQVRTDTQYF

j_call: TRBJ2-1
v_call: TRBV3-1/TRBV3-2
clone_size: NA
d_call: NA
cdr3_nt: TGTGCCAGCAGCCAAGGGTGGGAGGGGGGCCACAATGAGCAGTTCTTC
cdr3_aa: CASSQGWEGGHNEQFF

j_call: TRBJ2-7
v_call: TRBV6-2/TRBV6-3
clone_size: once
d_call: NA
cdr3_nt: TGTGCCAGCAGTTTCCGAGCGGATATTCCAAGCTCCTACGAGCAGTACTTC
cdr3_aa: CASSFRADIPSSYEQYF

j_call: TRBJ1-2
v_call: TRBV7-9
clone_size: once
d_call: NA
cdr3_nt: TGTGCCAGCCCGGGCGACAGGAAGGACGTCTATGGCTACACCTTC
cdr3_aa: CASPGDRKDVYGYTF

j_call: TRBJ2-5
v_call: TRBV2
clone_size: NA
d_call: NA
cdr3_nt: TGTGCCAGCAGTGAAGGGCCATTGGGAGGAGAGACCCAGTACTTC
cdr3_aa: CASSEGPLGGETQYF

j_call: TRBJ2-7
v_call: TRBV29-1
clone_size: NA
d_call: TRBD1
cdr3_nt: TGCAGCGTAGGGACAGGGGAATTCTACGAGCAGTACTTC
cdr3_aa: CSVGTGEFYEQYF

j_call: TRBJ2-2
v_call: TRBV19
clone_size: NA
d_call: NA
cdr3_nt: TGTGCCAGTTACGGACTTAGGTCCGGGGAGCTGTTTTTT
cdr3_aa: CASYGLRSGELFF

j_call: TRBJ2-1
v_call: TRBV6-2/TRBV6-3
clone_size: NA
d_call: TRBD2
cdr3_nt: TGTGCCAGCAGTTACCCTATACTAGCGGGGAACTCCTACAATGAGCAGTTCTTC
cdr3_aa: CASSYPILAGNSYNEQFF

j_call: TRBJ2-5
v_call: TRBV29-1
clone_size: NA
d_call: NA
cdr3_nt: TGCAGCGTTGAAGGCGGGGATCTCGGAGTCGACCAGTACTTC
cdr3_aa: CSVEGGDLGVDQYF

j_call: TRBJ1-2
v_call: TRBV7-6
clone_size: NA
d_call: TRBD1
cdr3_nt: TGTGCCAGCAGCTTAGGAGGGACAGGCGTCTATGGCTACACCTTC
cdr3_aa: CASSLGGTGVYGYTF

j_call: TRBJ2-5
v_call: TRBV10-3
clone_size: NA
d_call: TRBD2
cdr3_nt: TGTGCCATCGGGGGACTAGCGGGGGGAGTGGGCGAGACCCAGTACTTC
cdr3_aa: CAIGGLAGGVGETQYF

j_call: TRBJ2-7
v_call: TRBV28
clone_size: once
d_call: NA
cdr3_nt: TGTGCCAGCAGTCCGACTGGGTCCTACGAGCAGTACTTC
cdr3_aa: CASSPTGSYEQYF

j_call: TRBJ1-2
v_call: TRBV4-1
clone_size: NA
d_call: TRBD1
cdr3_nt: TGCGCCAGCAGCCGAATGACAGGGATGGACTATGGCTACACCTTC
cdr3_aa: CASSRMTGMDYGYTF

j_call: TRBJ2-5
v_call: TRBV18
clone_size: NA
d_call: NA
cdr3_nt: TGTGCCAGCTCGTCCAAAGGAGTCCAAGAGACCCAGTACTTC
cdr3_aa: CASSSKGVQETQYF

j_call: TRBJ1-6
v_call: TRBV27
clone_size: NA
d_call: TRBD1
cdr3_nt: TGTGCCAGCAGTTTTCAGTCGGGACAGCGCAGATCACCCCTCCACTTT
cdr3_aa: CASSFQSGQRRSPLHF

j_call: TRBJ1-3
v_call: TRBV14
clone_size: NA
d_call: NA
cdr3_nt: TGTGCCAGCAGCTCCTTCCCCGGGGGCTCTGGAAACACCATATATTTT
cdr3_aa: CASSSFPGGSGNTIYF

j_call: TRBJ2-7
v_call: TRBV15
clone_size: NA
d_call: TRBD1
cdr3_nt: TGTGCCACCAGCAGGATAGACAGGGTCGGCTACGAGCAGTACTTC
cdr3_aa: CATSRIDRVGYEQYF

j_call: TRBJ1-1
v_call: TRBV7-9
clone_size: NA
d_call: TRBD1
cdr3_nt: TGTGCCAGCAGTTTAGGGCGGACAGGGGAAGTGACTGAAGCTTTCTTT
cdr3_aa: CASSLGRTGEVTEAFF

j_call: TRBJ1-1
v_call: TRBV19
clone_size: NA
d_call: NA
cdr3_nt: TGTGCCAGTTCCCCATCCGGGAGGGGGAACACTGAAGCTTTCTTT
cdr3_aa: CASSPSGRGNTEAFF

j_call: TRBJ2-3
v_call: TRBV5-4
clone_size: NA
d_call: NA
cdr3_nt: TGTGCCAGCAGCTCGGGGGAGCTTAGCACAGATACGCAGTATTTT
cdr3_aa: CASSSGELSTDTQYF

j_call: TRBJ1-3
v_call: TRBV7-2
clone_size: once
d_call: TRBD1
cdr3_nt: TGTGCCAGCGGACCACAGGGGGCTACGGGAAACACCATATATTTT
cdr3_aa: CASGPQGATGNTIYF

j_call: TRBJ2-5
v_call: TRBV3-1/TRBV3-2
clone_size: NA
d_call: NA
cdr3_nt: TGTGCCAGCAGCCTCGACAGGTCGCAGACCCAGTACTTC
cdr3_aa: CASSLDRSQTQYF

j_call: TRBJ1-1
v_call: TRBV7-2
clone_size: NA
d_call: NA
cdr3_nt: TGTGCCAGCAGCCTGGGACTGGGGAACACTGAAGCTTTCTTT
cdr3_aa: CASSLGLGNTEAFF

j_call: TRBJ1-5
v_call: TRBV27
clone_size: few
d_call: NA
cdr3_nt: TGTGCCAGCAGTTGGGGGCTTAATCAGCCCCAGCATTTT
cdr3_aa: CASSWGLNQPQHF

j_call: TRBJ2-3
v_call: TRBV7-2
clone_size: NA
d_call: TRBD2
cdr3_nt: TGTGCCAGCAGCCGCCGAAGCGGGGCGACAGATACGCAGTATTTT
cdr3_aa: CASSRRSGATDTQYF

j_call: TRBJ2-3
v_call: TRBV6-5
clone_size: NA
d_call: NA
cdr3_nt: TGTGCCAGCAGTCGGCAGGGTCACACAGATACGCAGTATTTT
cdr3_aa: CASSRQGHTDTQYF

j_call: TRBJ1-1
v_call: TRBV6-2/TRBV6-3
clone_size: once
d_call: NA
cdr3_nt: TGTGCCAGCAGCCGGACAGTCATGAACACTGAAGCTTTCTTT
cdr3_aa: CASSRTVMNTEAFF

j_call: TRBJ1-6
v_call: TRBV19
clone_size: NA
d_call: NA
cdr3_nt: TGTGCCAGTAGTATTAGGCCAATCGGGGATTCACCCCTCCACTTT
cdr3_aa: CASSIRPIGDSPLHF

j_call: TRBJ2-7
v_call: TRBV30
clone_size: NA
d_call: TRBD1
cdr3_nt: TGTGCCTGGACCCCCGGGACAGGGATCTCCTACGAGCAGTACTTC
cdr3_aa: CAWTPGTGISYEQYF

j_call: TRBJ1-6
v_call: TRBV27
clone_size: NA
d_call: TRBD1
cdr3_nt: TGTGCCAGCAGTTACGGGACAGGGAATTCACCCCTCCACTTT
cdr3_aa: CASSYGTGNSPLHF

j_call: TRBJ1-4
v_call: TRBV7-2
clone_size: NA
d_call: NA
cdr3_nt: TGTGCCAGCAGCTTAGGAGTTAGAGAGTCCAATGAAAAACTGTTTTTT
cdr3_aa: CASSLGVRESNEKLFF

j_call: TRBJ1-3
v_call: TRBV11-3
clone_size: NA
d_call: TRBD1
cdr3_nt: TGTGCCAGCAGCCCAGGACAGGGTGGTAACACCATATATTTT
cdr3_aa: CASSPGQGGNTIYF

j_call: TRBJ2-1
v_call: TRBV6-5
clone_size: NA
d_call: TRBD1
cdr3_nt: TGTGCCAGCAGTTCACAGGGGGTGCTCAGGAATGAGCAGTTCTTC
cdr3_aa: CASSSQGVLRNEQFF

j_call: TRBJ2-5
v_call: TRBV4-3
clone_size: NA
d_call: TRBD2
cdr3_nt: TGCGCCAGCAGCCCCGACGGGGGGTGGGAGACCCAGTACTTC
cdr3_aa: CASSPDGGWETQYF

j_call: TRBJ1-2
v_call: TRBV7-9
clone_size: NA
d_call: NA
cdr3_nt: TGTGCCAGCAGCTTAGGGGGCGACTATGGCTACACCTTC
cdr3_aa: CASSLGGDYGYTF

j_call: TRBJ1-3
v_call: TRBV5-1
clone_size: NA
d_call: TRBD1
cdr3_nt: TGCGCCAGCAGCCAAGGGACAGGTGGGAACACCATATATTTT
cdr3_aa: CASSQGTGGNTIYF

j_call: TRBJ1-3
v_call: TRBV19
clone_size: NA
d_call: NA
cdr3_nt: TGTGCCAGTAGTTTCGGGGAGAACTTCTCTGGAAACACCATATATTTT
cdr3_aa: CASSFGENFSGNTIYF

j_call: TRBJ2-2
v_call: TRBV5-1
clone_size: NA
d_call: TRBD1
cdr3_nt: TGCGCCAGCAGCTTGGTTGGTTTGGGGACAGATTCGAACACCGGGGAGCTGTTTTTT
cdr3_aa: CASSLVGLGTDSNTGELFF

j_call: TRBJ1-6
v_call: TRBV28
clone_size: NA
d_call: TRBD1
cdr3_nt: TGTGCCAGCAGCCGGACAGGGGGGATCCCAAATTATAATTCACCCCTCCACTTT
cdr3_aa: CASSRTGGIPNYNSPLHF

j_call: TRBJ2-7
v_call: TRBV7-8
clone_size: NA
d_call: TRBD2
cdr3_nt: TGTGCCAGCAGCCCAAAGGGACTAGCCTACGAGCAGTACTTC
cdr3_aa: CASSPKGLAYEQYF

j_call: TRBJ1-1
v_call: TRBV7-2
clone_size: NA
d_call: NA
cdr3_nt: TGTGCCAGCAGCTTAGTTCGGGTCGCTGAAGCTTTCTTT
cdr3_aa: CASSLVRVAEAFF

j_call: TRBJ2-7
v_call: TRBV7-2
clone_size: NA
d_call: TRBD1
cdr3_nt: TGTGCCAGCAGCTTGGGGACAGGGGTAAACCACGAGCAGTACTTC
cdr3_aa: CASSLGTGVNHEQYF

j_call: TRBJ1-5
v_call: TRBV19
clone_size: NA
d_call: NA
cdr3_nt: TGTGCCAGTAGTGCCCATGAAGGGGGCAATCAGCCCCAGCATTTT
cdr3_aa: CASSAHEGGNQPQHF

j_call: TRBJ1-2
v_call: TRBV6-5
clone_size: NA
d_call: NA
cdr3_nt: TGTGCCAGCAAAACCCTGGGACTACGTTGGAACTTC
cdr3_aa: CASKTLGLRWNF

j_call: TRBJ1-2
v_call: TRBV4-1
clone_size: NA
d_call: NA
cdr3_nt: TGCGCCAGCAGCCCAACGACTGACGGTGGCTACACCTTC
cdr3_aa: CASSPTTDGGYTF

j_call: TRBJ2-7
v_call: TRBV30
clone_size: NA
d_call: NA
cdr3_nt: TGTGCCTGGAGTGTACAAATCTACGAGCAGTACTTC
cdr3_aa: CAWSVQIYEQYF